The 15 T cell receptor beta chains below come from one sample, sequenced in a study of CD4 T cells in relation to SARS-CoV-2 and coronaviruses. Their antigens remain unidentified. CD4+ T cells from unexposed donors were obtained before the COVID-19 pandemic (2011-2018). The cells were cultured for around ten days before CD4+ T cells were isolated. Some clones are missing from TCRdb's copy, which holds only in-frame ones; the method was immunoSEQ multiplex PCR. The table has 20,000 to 25,000 clones, more than 60% seen once; the top ten hold about 12%. The specimen was CD4+ T cells from PBMCs, cultured in vitro. These TCRs come from a human donor in good health.

The chain is built from TRBV28 and TRBJ1-6; no clear D. The CDR3 runs to 11 residues. V was shortened by 2 bases and J by 13 bases, with 6 bases between the two germline ends. Germline loops: CDR1 MDHEN, CDR2 SYDVKM. The CDR3 coding sequence is TGTGCCAGCAGTTTAGTAGGGCCCCTCCACTTT. Its protein product is CASSLVGPLHF.

V and J are TRBV28 and TRBJ1-4, with D perhaps TRBD1 (5 bases). The CDR3 extends over 15 amino acids. The germline V gene encodes CDR1 MDHEN and CDR2 SYDVKM. The V gene lost 8 bases and the J gene lost 8 bases, with 21 bases spanning the gap. CDR3 bases: TGTGCCAGCTCGACTTTAAGGGGATTTGAAGAAAAACTGTTTTTT. This encodes CASSTLRGFEEKLFF.

The chain couples TRBV9 to TRBJ1-5; the match to TRBD1 covers 10 bases. The V segment lost 0 bases and the J segment 8 bases; nucleotides outside the gene matches: 11. This CDR3 is built from 17 residues. Per germline, CDR1 SGDLS and CDR2 YYNGEE. In DNA, the CDR3 is TGTGCCAGCAGCGTAGGGGCCGGGGGACAGGGGTCCGAGCCCCAGCATTTT. Encoded protein: CASSVGAGGQGSEPQHF.

This clone was seen a few times. The rearrangement joins TRBV5-4 to TRBJ2-3; TRBD2 agrees at 9 bases. This CDR3 is 19 amino acids long. After removal of 2 bases from V and 0 bases from J, the junction contained 13 bases not matched to a gene. Germline V gives CDR1 SGHNT, CDR2 YYREEE (reference sequence). CDR3 sequence reads: CASSFGRAAGGMSTDTQYF. The CDR3 nucleotides read TGTGCCAGCAGCTTCGGGCGGGCGGCGGGGGGGATGAGCACAGATACGCAGTATTTT.

This clone was seen a few times. V gene TRBV10-1 combines with J gene TRBJ1-2; D perhaps matches TRBD1 (6 bases). The CDR3 consists of 13 residues. Trimming removed 4 bases at V and 8 bases at J, with 14 bases between. Germline CDR1 WNHNN, CDR2 SYGVQD (reference sequence). The CDR3: CASSASGAGGYTF. The CDR3 DNA reads TGCGCCAGCAGTGCCTCAGGGGCCGGGGGCTACACCTTC.

V is TRBV3-1 (or the pseudogene TRBV3-2) and J is TRBJ1-1, with a weak D call TRBD1 (6 bases). CDR3 length: 14 residues. Trimming left V 3 bases short and J 11 bases short, with 19 bases between. CDR1 and CDR2 (germline): LGHDT, YNNKEL (reference sequence). The DNA for the CDR3 is TGTGCCAGCAGCCATAGACAGGCTAGAAATGCCGCTTTCTTT. This translates into CASSHRQARNAAFF.

The chain recombines TRBV2 with TRBJ1-6; D uncertain. The V end was cut by 6 bases, the J end by 3 bases, with 12 bases between. The CDR3 length is 15 residues. CDR1 SNHLY and CDR2 FYNNEI come from the germline V gene. The CDR3 spells CASSGRAVYNSPLHF. The CDR3 region has the DNA TGTGCCAGCAGCGGGAGGGCTGTCTATAATTCACCCCTCCACTTT.

The J gene is TRBJ2-7, the V gene TRBV5-1, with D possibly matching TRBD2 (5 bases). The CDR3 has 13 amino acids. The germline CDR1 and CDR2 sequences are SGHRS and YFSETQ. The V end lost 4 bases, the J end lost 3 bases, and 11 bases lay between the germline ends. The CDR3 DNA is TGCGCCAGCAGCCCGGAGGTTTTCTACGAGCAGTACTTC. It translates to CASSPEVFYEQYF. The full variable domain, rest sourced from reference TRBV5-1 and TRBJ2-7, is KAGVTQTPRYLIKTRGQQVTLSCSPISGHRSVSWYQQTPGQGLQFLFEYFSETQRNKGNFPGRFSGRQFSNSRSEMNVSTLELGDSALYLCASSPEVFYEQYFGPGTRLTVT.

This chain links TRBV27 with TRBJ1-6, with D perhaps matching TRBD1 (5 bases). This CDR3 region has 15 residues. V lost 5 bases and J lost 7, with 15 bases in between. The germline gives CDR1 MNHEY, CDR2 SMNVEV (reference sequence). CDR3 DNA sequence: TGTGCCAGCAGTCCACGCGGGACGGCAAATTCACCCCTCCACTTT. Protein sequence: CASSPRGTANSPLHF.

This chain connects TRBV11-2 to TRBJ2-7; tentatively, D is TRBD1 (5 bases). Looked up from germline, CDR1 is SGHAT and CDR2 is FQNNGV. The CDR3 has 16 amino acids. With 5 bases removed from V and 4 bases from J, the gap between germline ends came to 21 bases. CDR3 protein: CASSQRQSVLIYEQYF. The CDR3 coding sequence is TGTGCCAGCAGCCAGCGACAGTCCGTTCTTATATACGAGCAGTACTTC.

The gene calls are TRBV7-3 and TRBJ2-7; 11 bases match TRBD2. After removal of 5 bases from V and 0 bases from J, the junction contained 21 bases not matched to a gene. The V gene's germline CDR1 is SGHTA and CDR2 FQGTGA. The CDR3 runs 21 residues. CDR3 region: CASSLRAGPKGTSGSSYEQYF. Written as DNA, the CDR3 is TGTGCCAGCAGCCTGAGAGCCGGACCAAAGGGTACTAGCGGGAGCTCCTACGAGCAGTACTTC.

V usage is TRBV12-5 and J usage is TRBJ2-7; D might be TRBD2 (5 bases). From germline, CDR1 is LGHNT and CDR2 FRNRAP. V was shortened by 0 bases and J by 3 bases, with 21 bases between the two germline ends. CDR3 length: 18 residues. The CDR3: CASGLVLLARGSYYEQYF. The CDR3, as DNA: TGTGCTAGTGGTTTGGTACTCTTGGCCCGGGGAAGTTACTACGAGCAGTACTTC.

The chain has TRBV5-5 and TRBJ1-3; the D is unclear. Trimming stripped 1 base from V and 4 bases from J, with 12 bases between. Germline lookup yields CDR1 SGHKS and CDR2 YYEKEE (reference sequence). CDR3 length equals 15 residues. The DNA of the CDR3 is TGTGCCAGCAGCTTGAACGGGCAGAACGGAAACACCATATATTTT. Translating it yields CASSLNGQNGNTIYF.

The V call is TRBV27, the J call TRBJ2-3; weak D call: TRBD2 (6 bases). CDR1 is MNHEY and CDR2 is SMNVEV in the germline V gene (reference sequence). The CDR3 is 13 residues long. V was pared by 6 bases and J by 0 bases, with 7 bases between. The CDR3 sequence: CASRLASTDTQYF. The DNA for the CDR3 is TGTGCCAGCAGACTAGCTAGCACAGATACGCAGTATTTT.

This chain uses TRBV27 with TRBJ2-6; 7 bases fit TRBD1. The CDR3 spans 15 residues. V lost 5 bases and J lost 4; bases outside the gene matches: 5. From germline, CDR1 is MNHEY and CDR2 SMNVEV (reference sequence). Here the CDR3 reads CASSLTGSGANVLTF. DNA for the CDR3: TGTGCCAGCAGTCTGACAGGGTCCGGGGCCAACGTCCTGACTTTC.